These 5 T cell receptor beta chains came from one sample sequenced in a study of blood T cell repertoires in COVID-19 (dated by TCRdb to about 2020). Libraries came from the immunoSEQ multiplex PCR assay. Sourced from immuneACCESS, this table was stored by TCRdb with only in-frame sequences that have V and J called. A share of the clones is absent; for the studies checked, an unresolved V gene accounts for under half, and the remainder has no known explanation. The sample data list 150,000 to 200,000 clones, and about four fifths of these were observed just once. 3% to 3.5% of the sample is held by the ten biggest clonotypes. Sequencing was carried out using PBMCs or T cells enriched from blood (not recorded which). These receptors originate from a woman aged 60-75 years who had recovered from COVID-19.

This clone was observed a handful of times. The sample carries other DNA sequences with the same CDR3. V gene TRBV6-5 combines with J gene TRBJ2-7; weak D call: TRBD1 (5 bases). CDR1 is MNHEY and CDR2 is SVGAGI in the germline V gene. The V end lost 2 bases, the J end lost 0 bases, and 8 bases lay between the germline ends. The CDR3 consists of 14 residues. The CDR3 DNA sequence: TGTGCCAGCAGTTACAGGGGCAGCTCCTACGAGCAGTACTTC. It encodes CASSYRGSSYEQYF.

This chain links TRBV2 with TRBJ2-7, with 10 bases identical to TRBD2. Germline-derived CDR1 and CDR2 are SNHLY and FYNNEI. The trim removed 1 base at V and 4 bases at J, leaving 4 bases unmatched. The CDR3 totals 15 residues. DNA for the CDR3: TGTGCCAGCAGTGAAGAGGTAGCGGGGGGATACGAGCAGTACTTC. It is translated as CASSEEVAGGYEQYF. The entire variable domain, with the rest obtained from reference TRBV2 and TRBJ2-7, is as follows: EPEVTQTPSHQVTQMGQEVILRCVPISNHLYFYWYRQILGQKVEFLVSFYNNEISEKSEIFDDQFSVERPDGSNFTLKIRSTKLEDSAMYFCASSEEVAGGYEQYFGPGTRLTVT.

This chain uses TRBV19 with TRBJ2-1; the match to TRBD2 covers 8 bases. With V trimmed by 3 bases and J by 4 bases, 5 bases remained unmatched. Per the germline V gene, CDR1 is LNHDA and CDR2 is SQIVND (reference sequence). The length of the CDR3 is 15 residues. The CDR3 DNA reads TGTGCCAGTAGTATGGGGACTAGTCCGTACAATGAGCAGTTCTTC. Protein sequence: CASSMGTSPYNEQFF.

The chain is built from TRBV9 and TRBJ1-2; D gene ambiguous. This CDR3 is built from 12 residues. Deletions cut 6 bases from V and 8 bases from J, with 14 bases between. CDR1 is SGDLS, CDR2 YYNGEE, per germline. The CDR3, as DNA: TGTGCCAGCACCAGCCGAGGCCGGGGCTACACCTTC. This sequence encodes CASTSRGRGYTF.

V usage is TRBV29-1 and J usage is TRBJ1-2; TRBD1 matches 7 bases. CDR1 is SQVTM, CDR2 ANQGSEA, per germline. The CDR3 contains 13 residues. V lost 4 bases and J lost 5; bases outside the gene matches: 7. The CDR3 DNA reads TGCAGCGTTGCCGGGACAGCGATTTATGGCTACACCTTC. Amino acids: CSVAGTAIYGYTF.